This TCR beta chain was identified during a study of vaccination effects on CD4 cells after COVID-19 (dated by TCRdb to between 2021 and 2023). The study in broad terms: Two doses of either the BNT162b2 or the mRNA-1273 mRNA SARS-CoV-2 vaccine were administered to participants. The study compared SARS-CoV-2 spike-specific CD4+ TCR repertoires before and after mRNA vaccination in COVID-19 convalescent patients and infection-naive vaccine recipients. A total of 10 COVID-19 convalescent patients and a handful of SARS-CoV-2-naive healthy vaccine recipients were included in the full study. Cultures from other donors in the study were sequenced with the Oncomine TCR Beta short-read assay on an Illumina iSeq 100. The investigation overall reported the following: Marked clonal contraction was observed in both infection-induced and vaccine-induced clones at late post-vaccination timepoints, consistent with waning T cell responses. The study was limited by a small number of convalescent patients and lacked early post-infection timepoints. In healthy vaccine recipients, vaccine-induced clones were almost all SARS-CoV-2 mono-reactive, with only 1 of 255 cross-reactive with common cold coronaviruses.

CDR1 and CDR2, looked up from the germline V gene, are SGHDT and YYEEEE. The CDR3 measures 13 amino acids from cysteine to phenylalanine. The retained sequence is limited to the CDR3, 39 bases, with the frame set at the first base. V is shortened by 6 bases, J by 4 bases, and the region joining them spans 13 bases. With regard to this clone: The antigen it recognizes is unknown. Base quality data are lacking; no much larger clone is found one base away.

The library came from the immunoSEQ multiplex PCR assay. DNA from the cultured and isolated CD4+ T cells underwent TCR beta CDR3 sequencing. Turning to the authors' computational methods: The analysis removed non-productive TCR sequences, trimmed reads to the CDR3 region, and retained only CDR3s that were 7 or more amino acids long. Antigen-specific clonotypes were identified using the MANAFEST web app by comparison of expansion in peptide wells against reference cultures. To count as positive, a clone had to show expansion at FDR<0.05 compared with the reference and with all other wells, an odds ratio above 5, and a frequency above 0.1% in two replicate wells. Clonotypes significantly expanded in SARS-CoV-2 spike wells and in at least one common cold coronavirus spike condition were defined as cross-reactive. CDR3 similarity was assessed by Levenshtein distance with the stringdist R package, and unrooted trees were built with ape in R 3.6.1. Sourced from immuneACCESS, this table was stored by TCRdb with only in-frame sequences that have V and J called. A share of the clones is absent; for the studies checked, an unresolved V gene accounts for under half, and the remainder has no known explanation. The V and J calls and the clone size are those of that table, but D and trimming were determined from the DNA. The sample table contains 20,000 to 30,000 clones; only one count was recorded for over 55% of them. The top ten clonotypes cover around 12% of the sample.

The ViraFEST assay stimulated PBMC with viral peptide pools and then used TCR sequencing to identify antigen-specific CD4+ T cell clonotypes by expansion. After around eleven days of culture, CD4+ T cells were isolated with the EasySep CD4+ T cell isolation kit. Negative nucleocapsid antibody results before and after vaccination confirmed that the healthy vaccine recipients had no prior SARS-CoV-2 infection. Each well held two million PBMC cultured in IMDM containing approximately 5% human AB serum, roughly 9.6 IU/ml IL-2 and gentamicin, along with 8 to 10 ug/ml peptides. On days 3 and 7, half of the culture medium was replaced with fresh IL-2-containing medium. Unless noted otherwise, every peptide stimulation condition was grown in triplicate wells. Using Ficoll-Paque Plus gradient centrifugation, PBMC were separated from whole blood and then either used fresh or cryopreserved at -140C. The spike proteins of SARS-CoV-2 and of the common cold coronaviruses HCoV-NL63, HCoV-OC43 and HCoV-229E were spanned by overlapping peptide pools. Genomic DNA was extracted from cultured CD4+ T cells with the QIAamp micro DNA kit.

This specimen consisted of CD4+ T cells from PBMCs cultured with HCoV-OC43 spike peptides, obtained before COVID-19 vaccination. Explained via the paper, the cell subset or site label denotes: HCoV-OC43 spike overlapping peptide pool stimulation. This clonotype was sampled from a human donor who received a COVID-19 vaccine. The rearrangement joined TRBV5-6 to TRBJ1-2, and TRBD1 may be the D gene, going by 5 matching bases. The CDR3 here reads CASNLGGSYGYTF. The sequenced DNA: TGTGCCAGCAACCTCGGGGGTAGCTATGGCTACACCTTC.